The 29 T cell receptor beta chains given below trace back to one sample, sequenced in a study of shared T cell receptors in the human thymus. Some clones are missing from TCRdb's copy, which holds only in-frame ones; the method was immunoSEQ multiplex PCR. In the table there are under 450,000 clones, 95% of which are singletons. Sequencing input: thymocytes. All receptors come from a human donor.

The chain joins TRBV6-5 to TRBJ2-1, with TRBD2 matching over 9 bases. The CDR3 runs 15 residues. Germline V gene sequence: CDR1 MNHEY, CDR2 SVGAGI. V trimming: 2 bases; J trimming: 8 bases; junction bases outside the gene matches: 7. The DNA for the CDR3 is TGTGCCAGCAGTTACATTGCGAGCGGGAGGCATGAGCAGTTCTTC. Protein sequence: CASSYIASGRHEQFF.

The chain carries TRBV19 and TRBJ1-2, with D tentatively TRBD1 (5 bases). Trimming took off 8 bases at V and 4 bases at J, with 20 bases between the two ends. This CDR3 has 15 amino acids. Germline CDR1 is LNHDA and CDR2 is SQIVND (reference sequence). The CDR3 sequence is CASSHTGPPAYGYTF. For the CDR3, the DNA is TGTGCCAGTTCACATACAGGCCCACCTGCCTATGGCTACACCTTC. Combining the CDR3 with reference TRBV19 and TRBJ1-2 gives the whole variable domain DGGITQSPKYLFRKEGQNVTLSCEQNLNHDAMYWYRQDPGQGLRLIYYSQIVNDFQKGDIAEGYSVSREKKESFPLTVTSAQKNPTAFYLCASSHTGPPAYGYTFGSGTRLTVV.

The gene calls are TRBV5-1 and TRBJ2-2; 8 bases agree with TRBD2. Per germline, CDR1 SGHRS and CDR2 YFSETQ. CDR3 length equals 15 residues. The ends lost 9 bases at V and 2 bases at J; junction bases unmatched: 9. CDR3 sequence: CATALGGANTGELFF. The DNA of the CDR3 is TGCGCCACCGCGCTCGGGGGGGCTAACACCGGGGAGCTGTTTTTT. Complete variable domain (other parts from reference TRBV5-1 and TRBJ2-2): KAGVTQTPRYLIKTRGQQVTLSCSPISGHRSVSWYQQTPGQGLQFLFEYFSETQRNKGNFPGRFSGRQFSNSRSEMNVSTLELGDSALYLCATALGGANTGELFFGEGSRLTVL.

The chain employs TRBV7-8 and TRBJ2-2; no definite D call. Looked up from germline, CDR1 is SGHVS and CDR2 is FQNEAQ. V gave up 1 base and J gave up 10 bases, with 10 bases separating them. The CDR3 runs to 13 residues. The CDR3 DNA reads as TGTGCCAGCAGCTTAGGCTACTCCCCGGAGCTGTTTTTT. Protein: CASSLGYSPELFF.

The chain combines TRBV27 with TRBJ2-4; D is unresolved. V was shortened by 2 bases and J by 1 base, with 9 bases between the two germline ends. The CDR3 covers 15 residues. Germline V gene sequence: CDR1 MNHEY, CDR2 SMNVEV (reference sequence). Here the CDR3 reads CASSLGVEAKNIQYF. The CDR3 DNA follows: TGTGCCAGCAGTTTAGGCGTTGAGGCCAAAAACATTCAGTACTTC.

The rearrangement joins TRBV28 to TRBJ1-5; D may be TRBD1 (5 bases). V was pared by 7 bases and J by 4 bases, with 14 bases between. CDR3 length equals 14 residues. Germline-derived CDR1 and CDR2 are MDHEN and SYDVKM. CDR3 amino acids: CASTTTGPNQPQHF. The DNA of the CDR3 is TGTGCCAGCACGACCACGGGGCCTAATCAGCCCCAGCATTTT.

The rearrangement links TRBV25-1 to TRBJ2-3, with D perhaps TRBD1 or TRBD2 (6 bases each). Looked up from germline, CDR1 is MGHDK and CDR2 is SYGVNS. The V and J ends lost 7 bases and 1 base respectively, with 18 bases between them. This CDR3 is built from 16 residues. The CDR3 reads CASIPGGGFGTDTQYF. DNA of the CDR3: TGTGCCAGCATCCCTGGAGGGGGGTTCGGCACAGATACGCAGTATTTT.

This CDR3 is CASSSLGGGLNSGNTIYF. The CDR3 DNA reads as TGTGCCAGCAGTTCCCTGGGAGGGGGCTTAAACTCTGGAAACACCATATATTTT. The V call is TRBV27, the J call TRBJ1-3, with 7 bases matching TRBD1. In germline, CDR1 is MNHEY, CDR2 SMNVEV (reference sequence). Unmatched junction bases numbered 12, after V lost 4 bases and J lost 0 bases. CDR3 size: 18 residues.

This chain joins TRBV5-4 and TRBJ2-5, with TRBD2 identical over 12 bases. Germline CDR1 SGHNT, CDR2 YYREEE (reference sequence). V trimming: 3 bases; J trimming: 5 bases; junction bases outside the gene matches: 8. The CDR3 runs to 16 residues. The CDR3 DNA reads TGTGCCAGCAGCTCCGGACTAGCGGGAAGTTATGAGACCCAGTACTTC. Amino acids: CASSSGLAGSYETQYF.

V usage is TRBV7-2 and J usage is TRBJ2-2, with TRBD2 matching over 8 bases. V was pared by 1 base and J by 3 bases, with 4 bases of the junction left unmatched. This CDR3 has 16 residues. Per the germline V gene, CDR1 is SGHTA and CDR2 is FQGNSA. Here the CDR3 reads CASSLEVAGHTGELFF. CDR3 bases: TGTGCCAGCAGCTTAGAAGTAGCGGGACACACCGGGGAGCTGTTTTTT.

The CDR3 coding sequence is TGTGCCAGCAGCTTAGTGAGGAAAGGAGGCAATCAGCCCCAGCATTTT. Amino acids: CASSLVRKGGNQPQHF. V and J are TRBV7-2 and TRBJ1-5; D not resolved. V lost 1 base and J lost 2, with 12 bases in between. Germline lookup yields CDR1 SGHTA and CDR2 FQGNSA. CDR3 length equals 16 residues.

This chain uses TRBV4-1 with TRBJ2-1; D tentatively reads TRBD1 or TRBD2 (5 bases each). V was trimmed by 5 bases and J by 0 bases, leaving 17 bases between them. The V gene's germline CDR1 is MGHRA and CDR2 YSYEKL. The CDR3 consists of 17 residues. The CDR3 DNA reads as TGCGCCAGCAGCGGAAGGGTGGGGGACGCCTCCTACAATGAGCAGTTCTTC. It yields the protein CASSGRVGDASYNEQFF.

This chain joins TRBV14 and TRBJ2-3; the match to TRBD2 covers 10 bases. V gave up 5 bases and J gave up 7 bases; unmatched junction bases: 12. The CDR3 is made up of 16 amino acids. The germline CDR1 and CDR2 sequences are SGHDN and FVKESK. The CDR3 sequence: CASSWGQAGGPHTQYF. The CDR3 bases are TGTGCCAGCAGCTGGGGGCAAGCGGGAGGGCCGCATACGCAGTATTTT.

The chain couples TRBV13 to TRBJ2-5, with 9 bases fitting TRBD1. Trimming cost V 8 bases and J 4 bases; bases outside gene matches: 5. The CDR3 runs 13 residues. In germline, CDR1 is PRHDT, CDR2 FYEKMQ (reference sequence). The CDR3 region has the DNA TGTGCCAGCGGGGACAGGGAACGAGAGACCCAGTACTTC. Translating gives CASGDRERETQYF.

The genes are TRBV18 and TRBJ2-7; D unclear. The CDR3 is 11 amino acids. Germline CDR1 reads KGHSH; CDR2 reads LQKENI. V lost 6 bases and J 2 bases, leaving 5 bases between the germline ends. The CDR3 bases are TGTGCCAGCTCCCCTACCTACGAGCAGTACTTC. As protein: CASSPTYEQYF.

V gene TRBV6-5 combines with J gene TRBJ2-3; D unresolved. CDR3 length: 16 residues. The ends were cut back, 4 bases at V and 1 base at J, with 15 bases in the middle. The V gene's germline CDR1 is MNHEY and CDR2 SVGAGI. Here the CDR3 reads CASSSGGRSRTDTQYF. The DNA for the CDR3 is TGTGCCAGCAGTTCCGGCGGCCGTTCCCGCACAGATACGCAGTATTTT.

V gene TRBV13 combines with J gene TRBJ2-3; D possibly corresponds to TRBD2 (6 bases). CDR3 size: 18 residues. The germline CDR1 and CDR2 sequences are PRHDT and FYEKMQ (reference sequence). Trimming took 5 bases from V and 0 from J, leaving 21 bases between them. CDR3 sequence (DNA): TGTGCCAGCAGCCCCTTCGGGAGTCCTGAGATTAGCACAGATACGCAGTATTTT. It translates to CASSPFGSPEISTDTQYF.

J is TRBJ2-3 and V is TRBV5-6; TRBD2 matches 15 bases. This CDR3 is built from 18 residues. Germline-derived CDR1 and CDR2 are SGHDT and YYEEEE. The V gene end was trimmed by 3 bases and the J gene end by 2 bases; junction bases not matched to a gene: 7. In DNA form, the CDR3 reads TGTGCCAGCAGCTGGACTAGCGGGAGGGCCTTAGTCACAGATACGCAGTATTTT. Its translation: CASSWTSGRALVTDTQYF.

The V gene is TRBV28, the J gene TRBJ1-5, with 8 positions matching TRBD1. The V gene's germline CDR1 is MDHEN and CDR2 SYDVKM. CDR3 length: 14 amino acids. V gave up 5 bases and J gave up 7 bases; unmatched junction bases: 7. The CDR3 region is CASSQTGVIQPQHF. The CDR3 DNA is TGTGCCAGCAGTCAGACAGGGGTAATACAGCCCCAGCATTTT.

CDR3 coding DNA: TGTGCCACCTCTTTGGTCTACGGGCAGCCCCAGCATTTT. It translates to CATSLVYGQPQHF. The chain is built from TRBV6-5 and TRBJ1-5; D unclear. This CDR3 is built from 13 residues. Trimming took off 10 bases at V and 7 bases at J, with 17 bases between the two ends. In germline, CDR1 is MNHEY, CDR2 SVGAGI.

The rearrangement links TRBV28 to TRBJ2-1; possible D gene TRBD1, 5 bases. V dropped 4 bases and J dropped 5 bases, with 24 bases sitting between them. This CDR3 is 18 amino acids long. The germline gives CDR1 MDHEN, CDR2 SYDVKM. This CDR3 is CASSSTLQGTGKDNEQFF. The CDR3 nucleotides are TGTGCCAGCAGTTCCACCCTCCAGGGCACCGGTAAGGACAATGAGCAGTTCTTC.

The V and J genes are TRBV7-3 and TRBJ2-3; the match to TRBD2 covers 7 bases. This CDR3 has 16 amino acids. Germline CDR1 SGHTA, CDR2 FQGTGA. Losses at the gene ends were 2 bases for V and 0 bases for J; bases not matched to a gene: 5. The CDR3 region has the DNA TGTGCCAGCAGCTTAGGTCTAGCGGATAGCACAGATACGCAGTATTTT. It codes for CASSLGLADSTDTQYF.

This chain connects TRBV5-4 to TRBJ2-2, with TRBD1 matching over 10 bases. CDR1 SGHNT and CDR2 YYREEE come from the germline V gene (reference sequence). The CDR3 covers 17 residues. The V gene end was trimmed by 0 bases and the J gene end by 8 bases; junction bases not matched to a gene: 10. CDR3 DNA: TGTGCCAGCAGCTTGGAGCTCTGGGACAGGGGAGGTGGGGAGCTGTTTTTT. Its translation is CASSLELWDRGGGELFF.

The chain has TRBV7-3 and TRBJ1-5, with D perhaps TRBD1 (5 bases). V was clipped by 2 bases and J by 3 bases, with 11 bases between them. Germline loops: CDR1 SGHTA, CDR2 FQGTGA. This CDR3 comprises 15 residues. The CDR3 DNA reads TGTGCCAGCAGCTTATGGACACAATACAATCAGCCCCAGCATTTT. Encoded protein: CASSLWTQYNQPQHF. Based on the CDR3 plus reference TRBV7-3 and TRBJ1-5, the full variable domain is GAGVSQTPSNKVTEKGKYVELRCDPISGHTALYWYRQSLGQGPEFLIYFQGTGAADDSGLPNDRFFAVRPEGSVSTLKIQRTERGDSAVYLCASSLWTQYNQPQHFGDGTRLSIL.

This clone was recorded once. The rearrangement joins TRBV2 to TRBJ1-5; no firm D call. Deletions cut 4 bases from V and 0 bases from J, with 19 bases between. Germline CDR1 SNHLY, CDR2 FYNNEI. CDR3 length: 18 amino acids. DNA of the CDR3: TGTGCCAGCAGTGGGGCCCGACAATCCGCCGATAGCAATCAGCCCCAGCATTTT. Protein: CASSGARQSADSNQPQHF.

The chain employs TRBV9 and TRBJ2-3; TRBD2 matches at 11 bases. After removal of 3 bases from V and 5 bases from J, the junction contained 5 bases not matched to a gene. The germline V gene encodes CDR1 SGDLS and CDR2 YYNGEE. The CDR3 spans 15 residues. The CDR3 region is CASSDSGRAGDTQYF. CDR3 coding DNA: TGTGCCAGCAGCGATAGCGGGAGGGCGGGAGATACGCAGTATTTT.

This clone was counted once. The V and J genes are TRBV5-6 and TRBJ1-5; 7 bases align to TRBD1. The junction had 4 bases not matched to a gene; V was cut back by 1 base and J by 0 bases. The CDR3 totals 16 residues. Per the germline V gene, CDR1 is SGHDT and CDR2 is YYEEEE. The CDR3 sequence: CASSLWGQYSNQPQHF. In DNA form, the CDR3 reads TGTGCCAGCAGCTTGTGGGGACAGTATAGCAATCAGCCCCAGCATTTT. Together with reference TRBV5-6 and TRBJ1-5, the CDR3 gives the full variable domain: DAGVTQSPTHLIKTRGQQVTLRCSPKSGHDTVSWYQQALGQGPQFIFQYYEEEERQRGNFPDRFSGHQFPNYSSELNVNALLLGDSALYLCASSLWGQYSNQPQHFGDGTRLSIL.

This clone occurred a few times. The chain combines TRBV25-1 with TRBJ1-4; a weak D match, TRBD1 (5 bases). The germline V and J ends were trimmed by 8 bases and 0 bases, with 7 bases remaining between them. CDR1 MGHDK and CDR2 SYGVNS come from the germline V gene. The CDR3 has 13 amino acids. The CDR3: CASEGATNEKLFF. CDR3 DNA sequence: TGTGCCAGCGAAGGGGCAACTAATGAAAAACTGTTTTTT. The full variable domain, with the rest looked up from reference TRBV25-1 and TRBJ1-4, is EADIYQTPRYLVIGTGKKITLECSQTMGHDKMYWYQQDPGMELHLIHYSYGVNSTEKGDLSSESTVSRIRTEHFPLTLESARPSHTSQYLCASEGATNEKLFFGSGTQLSVL.

This clone occurred once. The rearrangement uses TRBV27 and TRBJ2-1; TRBD2 matches at 14 bases. The CDR3 covers 15 residues. V gave up 5 bases and J gave up 8 bases; unmatched junction bases: 5. Germline CDR1 reads MNHEY; CDR2 reads SMNVEV (reference sequence). CDR3: CASSRGLAGADEQFF. The CDR3 DNA follows: TGTGCCAGCAGTCGGGGACTAGCGGGAGCCGATGAGCAGTTCTTC.